The present T cell receptor beta chain was sequenced within a study of siplizumab effects on memory and regulatory T cells. TCRdb keeps only in-frame clones here, not all; method: immunoSEQ multiplex PCR. The data hold tens of thousands of clones, with roughly 93% observed a single time. The sequenced sample was CD8+ T cells sorted from blood. The clonotype was recovered from a human donor in good health.

CDR3 nucleotide sequence: TGTGCCAGCAGCCAAGATGACAGCTACGAGCAGTACTTC. Translation gives CASSQDDSYEQYF. The genes are TRBV4-2 and TRBJ2-7, with D possibly TRBD1 on 5 matching bases. The V gene lost 0 bases and the J gene lost 3 bases, with 6 bases spanning the gap. The CDR3 runs to 13 residues. CDR1 LGHNA and CDR2 YNFKEQ come from the germline V gene.